These 13 T cell receptor beta chains were all obtained from the same sample, sequenced in a study of blood T cell repertoires in COVID-19. The table came from immunoSEQ multiplex PCR; TCRdb's copy has only in-frame clones and leaves some out. The data show under 250,000 clones, 81% seen once. Sequenced material: PBMCs or T cells enriched from blood (not recorded which). The origin of the receptors is a woman aged 45 to 65 with acute COVID-19.

This chain joins TRBV11-3 and TRBJ2-3; TRBD1 agrees at 10 bases. V dropped 5 bases and J dropped 2; count of bases not matched to a gene: 13. Germline CDR1 reads SGHNT; CDR2 reads YENEEA. CDR3 length: 18 amino acids. The CDR3 protein is CASSPGQGLSYFTDTQYF. The CDR3 nucleotides are TGTGCCAGCAGCCCGGGACAGGGGCTCTCCTACTTCACAGATACGCAGTATTTT.

This CDR3 is CASSQDPAGMYLTNEKLFF. DNA for the CDR3: TGCGCCAGCAGCCAAGATCCTGCAGGGATGTATTTAACTAATGAAAAACTGTTTTTT. This chain uses TRBV4-3 with TRBJ1-4; possible D gene TRBD1, 5 bases. Germline V lookup: CDR1 LGHNA, CDR2 YSLEER. V was cut by 0 bases and J by 1 base, with 18 bases left in between. The CDR3 is 19 amino acids.

The rearrangement links TRBV19 to TRBJ2-1, with 7 bases lining up with TRBD2. Germline V gene lookup returns CDR1 LNHDA and CDR2 SQIVND (reference sequence). The V segment lost 8 bases and the J segment 0 bases; nucleotides outside the gene matches: 7. CDR3 size: 15 residues. The CDR3 nucleotides are TGTGCCAGTTCCAGCGGGAAGAACTCCTACAATGAGCAGTTCTTC. This translates into CASSSGKNSYNEQFF.

This chain connects TRBV7-2 to TRBJ2-5, with TRBD2 as a possible D gene (7 bases). Germline V gene data show CDR1 as SGHTA and CDR2 as FQGNSA. The CDR3 sequence is 17 residues long. Trimming removed 1 base at V and 1 base at J, with 16 bases between. The CDR3 nucleotides are TGTGCCAGCAGCTTAGTTTTGATAGGGGGGGCCCAAGAGACCCAGTACTTC. Encoded protein: CASSLVLIGGAQETQYF.

The chain is built from TRBV28 and TRBJ2-7, with 9 nucleotides matching TRBD2. Losses at the gene ends were 2 bases for V and 1 base for J; bases not matched to a gene: 3. The CDR3 sequence is 15 residues long. Looked up from germline, CDR1 is MDHEN and CDR2 is SYDVKM. CDR3 region: CASSLIAGASYEQYF. The CDR3 nucleotides read TGTGCCAGCAGTTTAATAGCGGGGGCGTCCTACGAGCAGTACTTC. Complete variable domain (other parts from reference TRBV28 and TRBJ2-7): DVKVTQSSRYLVKRTGEKVFLECVQDMDHENMFWYRQDPGLGLRLIYFSYDVKMKEKGDIPEGYSVSREKKERFSLILESASTNQTSMYLCASSLIAGASYEQYFGPGTRLTVT.

The chain carries TRBV5-4 and TRBJ2-7; 7 bases align to TRBD1. Germline trimming cut 5 bases from V and 1 base from J; bases unmatched to any gene: 3. CDR1 and CDR2 (germline): SGHNT, YYREEE (reference sequence). The CDR3 length is 13 residues. CDR3 bases: TGTGCCAGCAGAGGACAGGAGTCCTACGAGCAGTACTTC. This translates into CASRGQESYEQYF.

This clone came up a few times. This rearrangement joins TRBV27 to TRBJ2-7; 9 positions match TRBD1. V shed 6 bases and J 6 bases; nucleotides not matched to a gene: 6. The germline V gene has CDR1 MNHEY and CDR2 SMNVEV (reference sequence). This CDR3 spans 13 amino acids. CDR3 loop: CASSLGQGIEQYF. The CDR3 DNA follows: TGTGCCAGCAGCCTGGGACAGGGAATCGAGCAGTACTTC.

V and J are TRBV6-6 and TRBJ2-3; TRBD1 matches at 7 bases. V gave up 4 bases and J gave up 4 bases; unmatched junction bases: 8. CDR1 is MNHNY and CDR2 is SVGAGI in the germline V gene (reference sequence). The CDR3 covers 15 residues. In DNA, the CDR3 is TGTGCCAGCAGTTTACAGGGGTCCCTCGCAGATACGCAGTATTTT. Protein: CASSLQGSLADTQYF.

The rearrangement uses TRBV19 and TRBJ1-1, with 9 bases lining up with TRBD1. The CDR3 extends over 15 amino acids. In germline, CDR1 is LNHDA, CDR2 SQIVND (reference sequence). V dropped 8 bases and J dropped 0; count of bases not matched to a gene: 7. CDR3 in amino acids: CASVQGARVNTEAFF. The CDR3 DNA reads as TGTGCCAGTGTACAGGGGGCAAGGGTGAACACTGAAGCTTTCTTT. Full variable domain (outside the CDR3, taken from reference TRBV19 and TRBJ1-1): DGGITQSPKYLFRKEGQNVTLSCEQNLNHDAMYWYRQDPGQGLRLIYYSQIVNDFQKGDIAEGYSVSREKKESFPLTVTSAQKNPTAFYLCASVQGARVNTEAFFGQGTRLTVV.

A few counts support this clone. The rearrangement links TRBV11-2 to TRBJ1-1; no clear D. Germline CDR1 is SGHAT and CDR2 is FQNNGV. The CDR3 is 15 amino acids. The V gene lost 1 base and the J gene lost 11 bases, with 20 bases spanning the gap. The CDR3: CASSLVSGYPPSAFF. In DNA form, the CDR3 reads TGTGCCAGCAGCTTAGTCTCGGGGTACCCCCCTTCTGCTTTCTTT.

Here the CDR3 reads CASSLYRTGDTGELFF. The CDR3 DNA reads TGTGCCAGCAGTTTGTATAGGACAGGGGACACCGGGGAGCTGTTTTTT. The gene calls are TRBV28 and TRBJ2-2; 9 bases fit TRBD1. The germline gives CDR1 MDHEN, CDR2 SYDVKM. The CDR3 is made up of 16 amino acids. Trimming cost V 3 bases and J 3 bases; bases outside gene matches: 5.

This chain uses TRBV6-6 with TRBJ1-2, with D hard to call. This CDR3 comprises 15 residues. The germline CDR1 and CDR2 sequences are MNHNY and SVGAGI (reference sequence). Trimming took 5 bases from V and 4 from J, leaving 17 bases between them. This CDR3 is CASSPRSRMSYGYTF. The CDR3 region has the DNA TGTGCCAGCAGTCCCCGATCCAGGATGTCCTATGGCTACACCTTC.

V and J are TRBV7-2 and TRBJ2-7, with D perhaps TRBD2 (6 bases). Germline lookup yields CDR1 SGHTA and CDR2 FQGNSA. The CDR3 length is 14 residues. Trimming left V 0 bases short and J 3 bases short, with 9 bases between. CDR3: CASSLAGGSYEQYF. The DNA for the CDR3 is TGTGCCAGCAGCTTAGCGGGAGGAAGCTACGAGCAGTACTTC.